A selection of T cell receptor beta chains follows, all from one sample in a study of lymphopenia after photon versus proton radiotherapy. This table comes from immunoSEQ multiplex PCR, and its TCRdb copy is limited to in-frame clones, with some not included. The sample holds some 70,000 clones; 87% are singletons and the top ten take under 14%. The sequences come from peripheral blood, collected from a patient treated with proton-based radiotherapy. These receptors came from a man older than 75 with esophageal cancer. CDR3s include the opening cysteine and the closing phenylalanine or tryptophan. D genes are given only for firm matches. The size entry is marked missing in some rows and otherwise reads once, few, many or a size class.

-,TRBV6-6,-,TRBJ1-5,TGTGCCAGCAACCTGAATAGCAATCAGCCCCAGCATTTT,CASNLNSNQPQHF
-,TRBV5-1,-,TRBJ2-3,TGCGCCAGCAGCTCAATGACAGGTGCATACCTCACAGATACGCAGTATTTT,CASSSMTGAYLTDTQYF
-,TRBV11-2,-,TRBJ2-5,TGTGCCAGCAGCCTAGGAAGGGCAGAAGAGACCCAGTACTTC,CASSLGRAEETQYF
-,TRBV30,-,TRBJ1-6,TGTGCCTGGAGTGGGGGCACAGGGAAATCCTATAATTCACCCCTCCACTTT,CAWSGGTGKSYNSPLHF
-,TRBV4-1,TRBD2,TRBJ2-1,TGCGCCAGCAGCGCTCCAGCGGGGAATGAGCAGTTCTTC,CASSAPAGNEQFF
once,TRBV7-9,-,TRBJ1-2,TGTGCCAGCAGCTTAGCGCATGCAGGGAGGGGCTACACCTTC,CASSLAHAGRGYTF
-,TRBV15,TRBD1,TRBJ1-4,TGTGCCACCAGCTTCGACAGGGGCCTTAATGAAAAACTGTTTTTT,CATSFDRGLNEKLFF
-,TRBV10-3,-,TRBJ1-1,TGTGCCATCAGAAGCGTCTCTTACACTGAAGCTTTCTTT,CAIRSVSYTEAFF
-,TRBV7-9,-,TRBJ2-1,TGTGCCAGCAGCTTAGCGCTGGCAGGCTCCTACAATGAGCAGTTCTTC,CASSLALAGSYNEQFF
-,TRBV7-2,TRBD2,TRBJ2-5,TGTGCCAGCAGCCGATCGGGACTAGCGGGAGGTGAGACCCAGTACTTC,CASSRSGLAGGETQYF
-,TRBV6-5,TRBD1,TRBJ1-6,TGTGCCAGCACCGGACAGGGTAATTCACCCCTCCACTTT,CASTGQGNSPLHF
-,TRBV5-6,-,TRBJ2-3,TGTGCCAGCAGCTTGGGGCAGGTTAATATCAATGTGGATACGCAGTATTTT,CASSLGQVNINVDTQYF
-,TRBV5-5,-,TRBJ1-5,TGTGCCAGCAGCTTGGGGTTGGGAGCGGATAGCAATCAGCCCCAGCATTTT,CASSLGLGADSNQPQHF
-,TRBV7-2,-,TRBJ2-7,TGTGCCAGCAGCTCAACCGGGGCGGGTGGCTCCTACGAGCAGTACTTC,CASSSTGAGGSYEQYF
-,TRBV25-1,TRBD1,TRBJ1-2,TGTGCCAGCAACCGACAGGGAGACTATGGCTACACCTTC,CASNRQGDYGYTF
-,TRBV25-1,TRBD1,TRBJ1-1,TGTGCCAGCAGTGTCACAGGGGAGGGCACTGAAGCTTTCTTT,CASSVTGEGTEAFF
once,TRBV2,TRBD1,TRBJ2-1,TGTGCCAGCAGTTGGACAGGGCCCAATGAGCAGTTCTTC,CASSWTGPNEQFF
few,TRBV27,TRBD1,TRBJ2-7,TGTGCCAGCAGTTTAACACAGGGGACCTACGAGCAGTACTTC,CASSLTQGTYEQYF
-,TRBV2,TRBD2,TRBJ2-7,TGTGCCAGCAGTGAAGATGCTGTGACTAGCGGGAGCTCTCCCTACGAGCAGTACTTC,CASSEDAVTSGSSPYEQYF
-,TRBV7-9,TRBD1,TRBJ2-2,TGTGCCGCAAGGACAGGGCTTAGAGTCGGGGAGCTGTTTTTT,CAARTGLRVGELFF
-,TRBV5-1,-,TRBJ2-3,TGCGCCAGCAACCCTGGAGGAGCGGTCAGCACAGATACGCAGTATTTT,CASNPGGAVSTDTQYF
once,TRBV25-1,-,TRBJ1-4,TGTGCCTCAGGGTCCCTGGGAACTAATGAAAAACTGTTTTTT,CASGSLGTNEKLFF
-,TRBV2,TRBD1,TRBJ1-1,TGTGCCAGCAGCGAAGGACAGGGGGGGAGTACTGAAGCTTTCTTT,CASSEGQGGSTEAFF
-,TRBV2,-,TRBJ1-4,TGTGCCAGCAGCGATTATGAAAAACTGTTTTTT,CASSDYEKLFF
once,TRBV6-5,TRBD1,TRBJ1-2,TGTGCCAGCAGGGAACAGGGGGCAAATAGTTATGGCTACACCTTC,CASREQGANSYGYTF
-,TRBV18,TRBD2,TRBJ2-1,TGTGCCAGCTCCCGCGGGACTAGCGGGAGGAATCTCTACAATGAGCAGTTCTTC,CASSRGTSGRNLYNEQFF
-,TRBV5-1,-,TRBJ2-7,TGCGCCAGCAGCTCACAAACAGGGCCCTACGAGCAGTACTTC,CASSSQTGPYEQYF
-,TRBV30,-,TRBJ2-5,TGTGCCTGGAGTGCAGGGGGGGAGACCCAGTACTTC,CAWSAGGETQYF
few,TRBV27,TRBD1,TRBJ1-1,TGTGCCAGCAGTTCCGGGACAGGGAACACTGAAGCTTTCTTT,CASSSGTGNTEAFF
-,TRBV7-9,-,TRBJ2-1,TGTGCCAGCAGCTCCAACGGTGGGCGCGGGACCTACTCCTACAATGAGCAGTTCTTC,CASSSNGGRGTYSYNEQFF
-,TRBV10-2,TRBD2,TRBJ2-1,TGCGCCAGCAGTGAGTCGAGACAAGCGGGACTTGAGCAGTTCTTC,CASSESRQAGLEQFF
-,TRBV5-8,TRBD2,TRBJ2-7,TGTGCCAGCAGCTTGATGCGGGGGGCGGGAGTTCCCTACGAGCAGTACTTC,CASSLMRGAGVPYEQYF
-,TRBV11-2,-,TRBJ2-2,TGTGCCAGCAGCTTAGGGCCAAACACCGGGGAGCTGTTTTTT,CASSLGPNTGELFF
-,TRBV30,-,TRBJ1-4,TGTGCCTGGACGACTAATGAAAAACTGTTTTTT,CAWTTNEKLFF
-,TRBV7-2,TRBD2,TRBJ2-5,TGTGCCAGCAGCTTCCAGCGGGGGCCCAGAGAGACCCAGTACTTC,CASSFQRGPRETQYF
-,TRBV5-1,-,TRBJ1-4,TGCGCCAGCAGCACGGGGGACACGGTGAACGAAAAACTGTTTTTT,CASSTGDTVNEKLFF
-,TRBV5-4,-,TRBJ2-7,TGTGCCAGCAGCTTGGTGGGGTCCTACGAGCAGTACTTC,CASSLVGSYEQYF
-,TRBV4-3,-,TRBJ2-3,TGCGCCAGCAGCCAAGATCCAGGGGGCACAGATACGCAGTATTTT,CASSQDPGGTDTQYF
-,TRBV15,-,TRBJ1-2,TGTGCCACCAGCAGAGTTTCGGGGGTCGGACAGCCGTCCGTAGGCTATGGCTACACCTTC,CATSRVSGVGQPSVGYGYTF
-,TRBV7-2,-,TRBJ1-5,TGTGCCAGCAGCTTGTGGGGCCAGCAGCCCCAGCATTTT,CASSLWGQQPQHF